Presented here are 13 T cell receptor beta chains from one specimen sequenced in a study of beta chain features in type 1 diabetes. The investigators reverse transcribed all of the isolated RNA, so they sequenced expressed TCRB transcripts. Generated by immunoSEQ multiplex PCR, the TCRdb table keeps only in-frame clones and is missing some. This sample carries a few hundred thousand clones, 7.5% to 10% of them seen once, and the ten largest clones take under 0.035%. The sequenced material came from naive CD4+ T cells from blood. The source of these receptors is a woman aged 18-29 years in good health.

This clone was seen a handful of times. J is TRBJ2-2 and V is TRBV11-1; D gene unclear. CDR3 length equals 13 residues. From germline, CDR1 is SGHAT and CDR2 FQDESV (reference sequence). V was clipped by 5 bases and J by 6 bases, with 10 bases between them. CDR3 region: CASSNRAPGELFF. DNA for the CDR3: TGTGCCAGCAGCAACCGCGCCCCCGGGGAGCTGTTTTTT.

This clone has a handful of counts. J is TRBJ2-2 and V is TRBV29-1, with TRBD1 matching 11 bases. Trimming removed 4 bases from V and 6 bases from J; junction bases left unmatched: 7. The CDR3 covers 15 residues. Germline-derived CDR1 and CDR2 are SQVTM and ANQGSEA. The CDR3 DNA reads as TGCAGCGTTGCACTGGGACAGGGGGTAGCCGGGGAGCTGTTTTTT. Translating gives CSVALGQGVAGELFF.

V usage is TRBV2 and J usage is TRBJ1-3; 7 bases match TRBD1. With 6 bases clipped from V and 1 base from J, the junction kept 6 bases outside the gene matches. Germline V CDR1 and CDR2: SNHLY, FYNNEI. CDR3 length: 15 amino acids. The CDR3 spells CASRDTGVSGNTIYF. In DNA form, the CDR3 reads TGTGCCAGCAGGGATACAGGGGTATCTGGAAACACCATATATTTT. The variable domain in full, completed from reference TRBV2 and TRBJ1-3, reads EPEVTQTPSHQVTQMGQEVILRCVPISNHLYFYWYRQILGQKVEFLVSFYNNEISEKSEIFDDQFSVERPDGSNFTLKIRSTKLEDSAMYFCASRDTGVSGNTIYFGEGSWLTVV.

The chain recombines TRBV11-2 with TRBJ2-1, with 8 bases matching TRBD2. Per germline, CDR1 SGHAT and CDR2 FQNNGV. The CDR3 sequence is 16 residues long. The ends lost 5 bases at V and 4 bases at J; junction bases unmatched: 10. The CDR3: CASSPVRGGQYNEQFF. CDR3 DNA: TGTGCCAGCAGCCCCGTCCGGGGGGGCCAATACAATGAGCAGTTCTTC.

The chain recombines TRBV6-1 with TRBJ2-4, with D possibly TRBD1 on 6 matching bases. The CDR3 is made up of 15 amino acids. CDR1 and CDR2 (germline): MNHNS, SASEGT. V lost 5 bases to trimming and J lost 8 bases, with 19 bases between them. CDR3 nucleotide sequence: TGTGCCAGCAGTCGGCAACAGGAGGCAGGGGACATTCAGTACTTC. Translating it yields CASSRQQEAGDIQYF.

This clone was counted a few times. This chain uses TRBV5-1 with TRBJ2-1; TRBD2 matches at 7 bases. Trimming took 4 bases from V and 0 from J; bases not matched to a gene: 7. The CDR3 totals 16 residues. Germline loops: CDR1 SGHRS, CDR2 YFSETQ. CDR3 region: CASSPSSGSSYNEQFF. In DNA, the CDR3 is TGCGCCAGCAGCCCCTCTAGCGGCAGCTCCTACAATGAGCAGTTCTTC.

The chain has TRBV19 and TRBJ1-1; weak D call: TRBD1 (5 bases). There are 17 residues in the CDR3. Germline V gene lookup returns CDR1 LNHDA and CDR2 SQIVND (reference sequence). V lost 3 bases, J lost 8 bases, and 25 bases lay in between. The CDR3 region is CASSILGGDGGSSEAFF. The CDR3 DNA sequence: TGTGCCAGTAGTATCCTGGGGGGAGACGGAGGTTCGTCCGAAGCTTTCTTT.

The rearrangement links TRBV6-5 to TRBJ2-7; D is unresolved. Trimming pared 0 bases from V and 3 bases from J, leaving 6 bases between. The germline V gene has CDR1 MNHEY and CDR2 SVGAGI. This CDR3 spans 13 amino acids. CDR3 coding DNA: TGTGCCAGCAGTTACTCCCTCGGCTACGAGCAGTACTTC. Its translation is CASSYSLGYEQYF.

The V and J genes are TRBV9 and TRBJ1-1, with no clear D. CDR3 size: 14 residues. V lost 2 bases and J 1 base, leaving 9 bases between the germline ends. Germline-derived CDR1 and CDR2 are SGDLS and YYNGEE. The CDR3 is CASSVDSWNTEAFF. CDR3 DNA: TGTGCCAGCAGCGTGGATAGCTGGAACACTGAAGCTTTCTTT. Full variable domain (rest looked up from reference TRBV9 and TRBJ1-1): DSGVTQTPKHLITATGQRVTLRCSPRSGDLSVYWYQQSLDQGLQFLIQYYNGEERAKGNILERFSAQQFPDLHSELNLSSLELGDSALYFCASSVDSWNTEAFFGQGTRLTVV.

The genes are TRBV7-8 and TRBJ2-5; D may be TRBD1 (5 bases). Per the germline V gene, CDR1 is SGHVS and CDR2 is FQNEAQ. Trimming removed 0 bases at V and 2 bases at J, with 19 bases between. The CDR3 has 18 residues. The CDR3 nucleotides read TGTGCCAGCAGCTTAGCTCCCGGGCAGGGTAGAAATCAAGAGACCCAGTACTTC. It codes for CASSLAPGQGRNQETQYF.

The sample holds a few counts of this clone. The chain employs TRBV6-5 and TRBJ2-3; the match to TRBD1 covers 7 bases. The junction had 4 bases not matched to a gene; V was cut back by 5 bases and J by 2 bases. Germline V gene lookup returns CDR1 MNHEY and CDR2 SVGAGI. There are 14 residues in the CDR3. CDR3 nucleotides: TGTGCCAGCAGTCAGGGACAGCTCACAGATACGCAGTATTTT. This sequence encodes CASSQGQLTDTQYF.

This CDR3 is CASSFAGSTSYEQYF. CDR3 sequence (DNA): TGCGCCAGCAGCTTTGCGGGTTCAACCTCCTACGAGCAGTACTTC. The gene calls are TRBV5-1 and TRBJ2-7; maybe TRBD2 (5 bases). Per germline, CDR1 SGHRS and CDR2 YFSETQ. The CDR3 runs to 15 residues. V was trimmed by 2 bases and J by 0 bases, leaving 12 bases between them.

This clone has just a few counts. For the CDR3, the DNA is TGTGCCAGCAGCGTAGCTCAAGCGGGCTACACCTTC. This encodes CASSVAQAGYTF. The chain recombines TRBV9 with TRBJ1-2; D ambiguous. The CDR3 runs to 12 residues. Trimming pared 0 bases from V and 8 bases from J, leaving 8 bases between. CDR1 SGDLS and CDR2 YYNGEE come from the germline V gene.